This TCR beta chain was documented in a study of post-analysis software for immune sequencing data. Looking at the study overall: Courses of disease covered relapsing-remitting, secondary progressive and progressive-relapsing multiple sclerosis. Overall study results and limits: Significantly lower normalized Chao1 diversity was seen in multiple sclerosis patients than in controls. The five TRBV segments detected at higher frequency in patients than in controls included TRBV5-6, TRBV5-1 and TRBV20-1. Clustering by F measure revealed strong co-clustering among samples prepared together in one batch.

Included in the TCR beta cDNA libraries were unique molecular identifiers. Input amounts of 1 to 10 million T cells were used. These gave approximately 500,000 cDNA molecules, so each molecule approximated one T cell. TCRdb re-derived calls from the PCR reads in MiXCR, one entry per CDR3 protein. The sample lists about 540,000 distinct CDR3 sequences, 34% seen once, with approximately 5.4% in the top ten. This CDR3 region has 15 residues. Germline V lookup: CDR1 SNHLY, CDR2 FYNNEI. This clonotype was seen once. Its antigen is unidentified. Relative to the germline gene, one junction end is altered; a read error may explain this.

The chain uses TRBV2 and TRBJ1-5; unclear D gene. The clonotype comes from a girl aged 2 to 17 with multiple sclerosis. Sequencing was performed on blood. The CDR3 nucleotides are TGTGCCTGCAGTGAAGGTGTGAGTCTTGCTCAGCCCCAGCATTTT. Protein product: CACSEGVSLAQPQHF. The full variable domain, its missing parts supplied by reference TRBV2 and TRBJ1-5, is EPEVTQTPSHQVTQMGQEVILRCVPISNHLYFYWYRQILGQKVEFLVSFYNNEISEKSEIFDDQFSVERPDGSNFTLKIRSTKLEDSAMYFCACSEGVSLAQPQHFGDGTRLSIL.